This T cell receptor (beta chain) comes out of a study of T cells in localized non-small cell lung cancer. The V end lost 3 bases, the J end lost 0 bases, and 10 bases lay between the germline ends. This CDR3 has 15 residues. CDR1 and CDR2 from the germline V gene are LNHDA and SQIVND (reference sequence). Concerning this clone itself: Its cognate antigen is unknown.

Measured with immunoSEQ multiplex PCR; TCRdb has only the in-frame clones, and not every one. The top ten hold approximately 11% of the sample, which has about 3,300 clones, less than 30% seen once. Study observations and caveats: Uninvolved adjacent lung had higher T cell clonality than tumor and all other tissues. Tumor samples were not multi-region, leaving intratumor heterogeneity unexcluded. Adjacent lung tissue had a median around 50 of the top 100 clones found in the tumor.

The genes are TRBV19 and TRBJ2-3; D not certain. This sequence was found in a woman aged 40-75 years with stage I lung adenocarcinoma. The starting material was normal lung tissue next to the tumor, obtained before any cancer treatment. The CDR3 spells CASSISGYSTDTQYF. The CDR3 bases are TGTGCCAGTAGTATTTCCGGCTATAGCACAGATACGCAGTATTTT.